The sequence of this T cell receptor beta chain was determined in a study of T cell responses to AZD1222 COVID-19 vaccine (dated by TCRdb to 2020 to 2023). Some background on the complete study: TCR sequencing was performed for 230 to 250 trial participants, of whom around 200 were given two doses of AZD1222 and some 26 were given two doses of MenACWY control vaccine. Trial participants were enrolled by age into 18-55, 56-69 and 70-plus year subgroups, with roughly 160, 29 and 62 TCR-sequenced participants respectively.

Reading the label with the study, this specimen's time point is: about 28 days (+/-7) after the second vaccine dose. AZD1222 recipients whose second dose came at about 4 weeks and those whose second dose came at about 12 weeks were combined into one group, since spike-specific TCR depth and breadth did not differ between the two schedules. Samples from vaccinated people were obtained from the UK trials COV001 and COV002, which included a single-blind randomized controlled phase 2/3 trial of AZD1222 (ChAdOx1 nCoV-19) in healthy adults. For TCRbeta chain sequencing, PBMC samples from trial participants were taken at day 0 and at day 28 after the second dose. On this clone: What this receptor recognizes is not known. Base qualities are missing; no much larger clone stands one base away.

The CDR3 regions of human TCRbeta chains were subjected to immunosequencing. In the original analysis: TCRs in the repertoires were compared against a reference library of SARS-CoV-2-specific TCRs that had been generated with the MIRA antigen-specificity platform. Breadth was defined as the fraction of unique TCRs that were SARS-CoV-2-associated, and depth was defined as the fraction of total T cells that were SARS-CoV-2-associated. Using the MIRA data, each spike-specific TCR was assigned both to the spike region to which the TCR was reactive and to a CD4 or CD8 class. Log10-transformed breadth and depth values were compared by one-way ANOVA with Sidak's multiple comparisons tests. Imported from immuneACCESS, the table was reduced by TCRdb to in-frame sequences with V and J called. These copies leave out some clones; in studies compared against another copy, an unresolved V gene accounts for under half, and the cause of the remainder is not known. V, J and clone size are those of that table, while D and trimming were read from the DNA. The sample table contains fewer than 150,000 clones; only one count was recorded for about 88% of them. Of the sample, around 3.1% is held by the ten largest clones.

Here V drops 4 bases and J drops 5 bases, and the junction holds 8 bases not matched to any gene. From cysteine to phenylalanine, the CDR3 is 13 amino acids long. The sequence is cut down to CDR3 DNA, 39 bases in frame from base 1. CDR1 and CDR2 are read off the germline V gene (reference sequence) as GTSNPN and SVGIG. Study-wide findings and limitations: Spike-specific TCR breadth and depth rose significantly after two AZD1222 doses compared with day 0 and with MenACWY recipients. The whole spike protein was spanned by vaccine-associated CD4 TCRs, and dominant responses were seen in regions 160-218 and 743-854. Most participants were white British and females outnumbered males, and the authors suggested that clonal diversity may have been underestimated. The 56-69-year group was small, and its depth increase did not reach significance, likely because of low power. Because no samples from the day 14 peak response were available, repertoires could be characterized only after the peak T cell response. Nearly half of unique spike-specific TCRs reportedly recognized epitopes outside regions mutated in the B.1.351 and B.1.1.7 variants. Conclusions about previously exposed vaccinees are limited, since just 6 or 7 AZD1222 recipients were seropositive for SARS-CoV-2 at baseline.

The V gene is TRBV30 and the J gene is TRBJ2-7; 7 of the junction bases match TRBD1. Here the sequenced sample was peripheral blood, taken 28 days after the second AZD1222 dose. The receptor comes from an adult who received the AZD1222 COVID-19 vaccine. The CDR3 in this case is CAWIRQGTHEQYF. In nucleotides, the sequence is TGTGCCTGGATCAGACAGGGTACCCACGAGCAGTACTTC.